The rows below give T cell receptor beta chains drawn from one sample of a study of T-cell memory formation after mild COVID-19. TCRdb re-analysed the 5' RACE reads in MiXCR, keeping a single row per CDR3 protein. Here the sample spans about 360,000 distinct CDR3 sequences, around 15% being singletons. Sequencing was done on a sample of PBMCs or a T cell subset sorted from them (not recorded which). These TCRs come from a man aged 18-30 years who had mild COVID-19 (a few samples of this study predate the infection). Cell type and time point are not known. Both conserved end residues are part of each CDR3. Each record gives: V gene, CDR3 length, clone size, CDR3 protein. Size values are once, few and many counts, or a class for expanded clones, and some rows have none.

V gene: TRBV3-1; CDR3 length: 14; clone size: once; CDR3 protein: CASSQEPGRNTQYF
V gene: TRBV5-1; CDR3 length: 15; clone size: many; CDR3 protein: CASSLANAGTGELFF
V gene: TRBV7-2; CDR3 length: 12; clone size: few; CDR3 protein: CASSLQRSEAFF
V gene: TRBV3-1; CDR3 length: 15; clone size: .; CDR3 protein: CASSPDPKGREKLFF
V gene: TRBV19; CDR3 length: 15; clone size: .; CDR3 protein: CASSRPGTMNTEAFF
V gene: TRBV12-3/TRBV12-4; CDR3 length: 14; clone size: .; CDR3 protein: CASSFSSNTGELFF
V gene: TRBV7-6; CDR3 length: 16; clone size: .; CDR3 protein: CASSLASGGSLFEQYF
V gene: TRBV5-1; CDR3 length: 15; clone size: .; CDR3 protein: CASSLGGGVADTQYF
V gene: TRBV27; CDR3 length: 16; clone size: few; CDR3 protein: CASSLGFGGMNTEAFF
V gene: TRBV12-3/TRBV12-4; CDR3 length: 15; clone size: few; CDR3 protein: CASRERGASTDTQYF
V gene: TRBV2; CDR3 length: 15; clone size: .; CDR3 protein: CASSDRSGGYNEQFF
V gene: TRBV9; CDR3 length: 19; clone size: .; CDR3 protein: CASSEGGAIADPSTDTQYF
V gene: TRBV6-2/TRBV6-3; CDR3 length: 12; clone size: .; CDR3 protein: CASSAVRGKLFF
V gene: TRBV3-1; CDR3 length: 16; clone size: many; CDR3 protein: CASSQTPSVLGNEQFF
V gene: TRBV7-3; CDR3 length: 13; clone size: few; CDR3 protein: CATGTGGYNEQFF
V gene: TRBV20-1; CDR3 length: 13; clone size: .; CDR3 protein: CSARDRENTEAFF
V gene: TRBV4-1; CDR3 length: 15; clone size: few; CDR3 protein: CASSPGRGFYQPQHF
V gene: TRBV7-9; CDR3 length: 17; clone size: few; CDR3 protein: CASSLGFLAKNTGELFF
V gene: TRBV4-3; CDR3 length: 16; clone size: few; CDR3 protein: CASSQRRTSGYNEQFF
V gene: TRBV12-3/TRBV12-4; CDR3 length: 19; clone size: .; CDR3 protein: CASSLALGVSTPGNSPLHF
V gene: TRBV7-9; CDR3 length: 17; clone size: many; CDR3 protein: CASSYPWTGRLDGELFF
V gene: TRBV28; CDR3 length: 13; clone size: few; CDR3 protein: CAAAWQVNQPQHF
V gene: TRBV12-3/TRBV12-4; CDR3 length: 14; clone size: few; CDR3 protein: CASSKGGGNNEQFF
V gene: TRBV4-3; CDR3 length: 15; clone size: .; CDR3 protein: CASSQEARSWDTQYF
V gene: TRBV6-1; CDR3 length: 12; clone size: .; CDR3 protein: CASGGYTGELFF
V gene: TRBV18; CDR3 length: 12; clone size: few; CDR3 protein: CASSRVEDTQYF
V gene: TRBV7-9; CDR3 length: 13; clone size: many; CDR3 protein: CASSLRPYNEQFF
V gene: TRBV12-3/TRBV12-4; CDR3 length: 16; clone size: .; CDR3 protein: CASSPSWGANTGELFF
V gene: TRBV7-2; CDR3 length: 15; clone size: many; CDR3 protein: CASTLAGTGEETQYF
V gene: TRBV7-3; CDR3 length: 19; clone size: once; CDR3 protein: CASSLTGTSGGYSTDTQYF
V gene: TRBV6-5; CDR3 length: 14; clone size: few; CDR3 protein: CASSYSELNTEAFF
V gene: TRBV6-5; CDR3 length: 18; clone size: .; CDR3 protein: CASSYSTNRDIQPYGYTF
V gene: TRBV20-1; CDR3 length: 13; clone size: many; CDR3 protein: CSALGAHGDTQYF
V gene: TRBV4-3; CDR3 length: 13; clone size: .; CDR3 protein: CASSQVLRGEQYF
V gene: TRBV5-4; CDR3 length: 12; clone size: few; CDR3 protein: CASSPRGIEAFF
V gene: TRBV4-1; CDR3 length: 17; clone size: .; CDR3 protein: CASSQGALPRGGYGYTF
V gene: TRBV5-4; CDR3 length: 14; clone size: .; CDR3 protein: CASRREGKTGELFF
V gene: TRBV7-6; CDR3 length: 16; clone size: many; CDR3 protein: CASSLGLAKNTGELFF
V gene: TRBV5-1; CDR3 length: 15; clone size: few; CDR3 protein: CASSIAVGGEETQYF
V gene: TRBV5-1; CDR3 length: 14; clone size: many; CDR3 protein: CASSLEGLNTEAFF
V gene: TRBV4-1; CDR3 length: 16; clone size: once; CDR3 protein: CASSQDSGEMNTEAFF
V gene: TRBV11-2; CDR3 length: 13; clone size: .; CDR3 protein: CASSSHQGTEAFF
V gene: TRBV7-2; CDR3 length: 13; clone size: few; CDR3 protein: CASTRDRGYEQYF